This entry describes one T cell receptor beta chain. Its antigen specificity is not known. No per-base quality is available; no much larger clone lies one base away. This specimen belongs to a study of blood T cell repertoires in COVID-19 (dated by TCRdb to between 2020 and 2021). With respect to the entire study: The collaborator samples originated in the United States, Italy and Spain and spanned the acute and convalescent phases of COVID-19. The repertoires were released in a freely available public database intended as a resource for research on the immune response to SARS-CoV-2. The sample metadata nearly always contained a de-identified subject ID, COVID-19 status, age in years and sex. The prospective study material was composed of cDNA or gDNA derived from T cells, B-cell-depleted T cells, or PBMCs. Where available, HLA class I and class II types were obtained from metadata supplied by the sample provider rather than from assay-based typing. Samples came from the ongoing ImmuneRACE study (first 160 participants) plus 1,254 subjects from 6 global collaborators. Deeply sampled blood TCRbeta repertoires from subjects exposed to, actively infected with, or recovered from COVID-19 were included in the dataset.

Collaborating institutions collected whole blood in K2EDTA tubes following their own protocols. Collaborator samples were shipped for TCRbeta analysis as frozen whole blood, isolated PBMCs, or DNA extracted from either sample type. The CDR3 goes from the cysteine to the phenylalanine over 15 residues. The sequence is cut down to CDR3 DNA, 45 bases in frame from base 1. At the junction V is shortened by 3 bases and J by 4 bases, with 13 bases in between. According to the germline V gene, CDR1 reads SGHNT and CDR2 reads YENEEA. TCRbeta CDR3 regions were amplified from genomic DNA using the immunoSEQ Assay, a bias-controlled multiplex PCR. Per the source publication's procedure: The number of nucleated cells in each sample was estimated from the amplification of reference gene primers within the assay. Sequence reads were collapsed and filtered to measure the absolute abundance of every unique TCRbeta CDR3 rearrangement. Productive Simpson clonality was computed per sample as the square root of Simpson's diversity index over productive rearrangements. Not all clones reach the TCRdb copy of this immuneACCESS table, which keeps in-frame sequences only. Checked studies attribute under half of the gap to unresolved V genes and leave the rest unexplained. V, J and clone size are taken as reported in that table, and D and trimming were inferred from the DNA itself. The table for this sample lists about 150,000 clones; around four fifths of them were counted only once. The ten largest clones take up roughly 3.5% of the sample.

Findings and caveats that apply to the study as a whole: Clinical and demographic metadata were provided uncurated, with the amount varying by source and participant.

Material for sequencing was peripheral blood. The sequence derives from a woman aged 80 or over with acute or convalescent COVID-19. The chain employs TRBV11-3 and TRBJ1-3, and TRBD1 may be the D gene, going by 5 matching bases. CDR3 region: CASSFLRQSGNTIYF. The DNA sequence is as follows: TGTGCCAGCAGCTTCCTCCGACAGTCCGGAAACACCATATATTTT.